What follows are 9 T cell receptor beta chains derived from one specimen sequenced in a study of T cell changes during pregnancy in multiple sclerosis. Assay: immunoSEQ multiplex PCR; the TCRdb copy retains only in-frame clones and omits some. The repertoire consists of about 36,000 clones, with approximately 89% occurring once and the leading ten covering about 0.81%. The material sequenced was CD4+ T cells from peripheral blood mononuclear cells, taken after pregnancy. These receptors were collected from a female donor in good health, enrolled as a control in a pregnancy study.

This chain links TRBV11-1 with TRBJ2-1; D might be TRBD2 (5 bases). This CDR3 has 17 residues. Germline assignment: CDR1 SGHAT and CDR2 FQDESV (reference sequence). V lost 5 bases, J lost 0 bases, and 17 bases lay in between. The CDR3 nucleotides read TGTGCCAGCAGCCCCCTCAGCGGAGTGAGCTCCTACAATGAGCAGTTCTTC. Residues: CASSPLSGVSSYNEQFF.

In the case of this clone: Germline and junction disagree at one end, which may indicate a read error. This rearrangement joins TRBV19 to TRBJ2-1; D remains ambiguous. Germline assignment: CDR1 LNHDA and CDR2 SQIVND (reference sequence). The CDR3 has 15 amino acids. The CDR3, as DNA: TGTGCCAGTAGCGCCCGAGCCGGGTCCTCCAATGAGCAGTTCTTC. Translated: CASSARAGSSNEQFF. Based on the CDR3 plus reference TRBV19 and TRBJ2-1, the full variable domain is DGGITQSPKYLFRKEGQNVTLSCEQNLNHDAMYWYRQDPGQGLRLIYYSQIVNDFQKGDIAEGYSVSREKKESFPLTVTSAQKNPTAFYLCASSARAGSSNEQFFGPGTRLTVL.

The J gene is TRBJ1-5, the V gene TRBV6-5; the D gene is possibly TRBD1 (5 bases). CDR1 MNHEY and CDR2 SVGAGI come from the germline V gene. This CDR3 contains 16 residues. V was trimmed by 1 base and J by 3 bases, leaving 13 bases between them. CDR3 sequence reads: CASSYFPTGPNQPQHF. The CDR3 nucleotides are TGTGCCAGCAGTTACTTTCCTACAGGCCCCAATCAGCCCCAGCATTTT.

On this clone: The junction departs from germline at one end; a sequencing error may be responsible. The V and J genes are TRBV7-7 and TRBJ2-3; 9 bases align to TRBD2. Germline V gene lookup returns CDR1 SSHAT and CDR2 FNYEAQ (reference sequence). This CDR3 is built from 17 residues. The CDR3 bases are TGTGCTAGCAGCCTAGCCACTAGCGGGCAAGGGCCAGATACGCAGTATTTT. Translated: CASSLATSGQGPDTQYF.

The rearrangement joins TRBV15 to TRBJ2-1, with D possibly being TRBD1 (6 bases). Germline V gene lookup returns CDR1 LNHNV and CDR2 YYDKDF (reference sequence). CDR3 size: 17 residues. The germline V and J ends were trimmed by 0 bases and 5 bases, with 17 bases remaining between them. The CDR3 bases are TGTGCCACCAGCAGAGATGGCACAGGGCAAACCCACAATGAGCAGTTCTTC. This translates into CATSRDGTGQTHNEQFF. The whole variable domain, remainder taken from reference TRBV15 and TRBJ2-1, is DAMVIQNPRYQVTQFGKPVTLSCSQTLNHNVMYWYQQKSSQAPKLLFHYYDKDFNNEADTPDNFQSRRPNTSFCFLDIRSPGLGDTAMYLCATSRDGTGQTHNEQFFGPGTRLTVL.

The CDR3 sequence is CASSRGPAGLYEQFF. CDR3 bases: TGTGCCAGCAGTCGCGGTCCAGCGGGATTGTATGAGCAGTTCTTC. The chain employs TRBV6-5 and TRBJ2-1; 7 bases line up with TRBD2. CDR1 and CDR2 (germline): MNHEY, SVGAGI. This CDR3 spans 15 amino acids. Germline trimming cut 5 bases from V and 8 bases from J; bases unmatched to any gene: 12.

The rearrangement joins TRBV7-9 to TRBJ2-1; 8 nucleotides agree with TRBD2. CDR1 is SEHNR and CDR2 is FQNEAQ in the germline V gene (reference sequence). CDR3 length: 15 residues. V was clipped by 5 bases and J by 5 bases; unmatched bases: 8. This chain's CDR3 is CASSLFAGRDNEQFF. The CDR3 coding sequence is TGTGCCAGCAGCCTCTTTGCCGGGAGGGACAATGAGCAGTTCTTC.

This clone was seen only a few times. This chain uses TRBV7-3 with TRBJ2-7; 7 positions agree with TRBD1. After removal of 5 bases from V and 6 bases from J, the junction contained 7 bases not matched to a gene. This CDR3 contains 13 residues. CDR1 is SGHTA, CDR2 FQGTGA, per germline. The CDR3 sequence: CASSIQGSSEQYF. In DNA form, the CDR3 reads TGTGCCAGCAGCATACAGGGGTCGAGCGAGCAGTACTTC. The full variable domain, completed using reference TRBV7-3 and TRBJ2-7, is GAGVSQTPSNKVTEKGKYVELRCDPISGHTALYWYRQSLGQGPEFLIYFQGTGAADDSGLPNDRFFAVRPEGSVSTLKIQRTERGDSAVYLCASSIQGSSEQYFGPGTRLTVT.

This chain connects TRBV7-8 to TRBJ2-1; D remains unclear. The length of the CDR3 is 17 residues. V was clipped by 0 bases and J by 2 bases, with 14 bases between them. Per germline, CDR1 SGHVS and CDR2 FQNEAQ. The chain's CDR3 is CASSLAGLIVAYNEQFF. For the CDR3, the DNA is TGTGCCAGCAGCTTAGCGGGCCTCATTGTAGCCTACAATGAGCAGTTCTTC.